Below, 9 T cell receptor beta chains from the same sample are listed, as sequenced in a study of cytomegalovirus exposure and HLA in healthy donors. Clones were sequenced by immunoSEQ multiplex PCR, and TCRdb holds only the in-frame ones, with some missing. The sample consists of about 160,000 clones, roughly 90% of them appearing once. Sequenced material: PBMCs. The receptors were gathered from a man in his late teens or twenties in good health and CMV-seropositive.

This clone was seen only a few times. V gene TRBV2 combines with J gene TRBJ1-1; D gene uncertain. The germline gives CDR1 SNHLY, CDR2 FYNNEI. The CDR3 has 13 amino acids. Trimming removed 7 bases from V and 4 bases from J, with 13 bases in between. CDR3 in amino acids: CASTAAERTEAFF. The CDR3 DNA sequence: TGTGCCAGCACTGCCGCCGAGCGCACTGAAGCTTTCTTT.

The rearrangement links TRBV6-5 to TRBJ2-7; 9 bases map to TRBD1. V gave up 0 bases and J gave up 2 bases; unmatched junction bases: 5. Looked up from germline, CDR1 is MNHEY and CDR2 is SVGAGI. This CDR3 has 16 residues. CDR3 DNA sequence: TGTGCCAGCAGTTACTCCTCCGGGACAGGGACCTACGAGCAGTACTTC. Encoded protein: CASSYSSGTGTYEQYF.

This sequence joins TRBV27 and TRBJ2-1; 10 nucleotides line up with TRBD2. Germline lookup yields CDR1 MNHEY and CDR2 SMNVEV (reference sequence). Unmatched junction bases numbered 12, after V lost 6 bases and J lost 16 bases. The CDR3 is made up of 13 amino acids. CDR3 nucleotide sequence: TGTGCCAGCAGGAAAATCCCGAGCGGGAGGGTATTCTTC. Its translation is CASRKIPSGRVFF.

The J gene is TRBJ2-1, the V gene TRBV2; 8 bases are a match to TRBD2. With 4 bases clipped from V and 4 bases from J, the junction kept 9 bases outside the gene matches. Per germline, CDR1 SNHLY and CDR2 FYNNEI. This CDR3 comprises 16 residues. The CDR3 DNA reads as TGTGCCAGCAGTGCCTTTGCGGGAGGCGTTTACAATGAGCAGTTCTTC. Translation gives CASSAFAGGVYNEQFF.

The chain employs TRBV21-1 and TRBJ2-4; TRBD1, as called in the table, went unchecked against the DNA. TRBV21-1 is reported as a pseudogene. The CDR3 has 17 amino acids. CDR3 sequence: CASSKVKVGESKNIQYF. CDR3 DNA: TGTGCCAGCAGCAAAGTAAAGGTGGGCGAATCCAAAAACATTCAGTACTTC.

The chain links TRBV28 to TRBJ2-7; 9 nucleotides match TRBD1. Germline loops: CDR1 MDHEN, CDR2 SYDVKM. Trimming at V came to 6 bases and at J to 2 bases, leaving 5 bases not matched to a gene. This CDR3 has 14 amino acids. The CDR3 DNA reads TGTGCCAGCAGCGAGACAGGGGGAACCTACGAGCAGTACTTC. Translation gives CASSETGGTYEQYF.

The chain links TRBV7-9 to TRBJ2-3, with D unresolved. From germline, CDR1 is SEHNR and CDR2 FQNEAQ (reference sequence). The CDR3 sequence is 14 residues long. The V end lost 2 bases, the J end lost 3 bases, and 9 bases lay between the germline ends. CDR3 region: CASSLLPGTDTQYF. CDR3 coding DNA: TGTGCCAGCAGCTTATTGCCCGGGACAGATACGCAGTATTTT. Combining the CDR3 with reference TRBV7-9 and TRBJ2-3 gives the whole variable domain DTGVSQNPRHKITKRGQNVTFRCDPISEHNRLYWYRQTLGQGPEFLTYFQNEAQLEKSRLLSDRFSAERPKGSFSTLEIQRTEQGDSAMYLCASSLLPGTDTQYFGPGTRLTVL.

This clone came up a few times. This CDR3 is CAWSGQGAGEQFF. For the CDR3, the DNA is TGTGCCTGGAGTGGACAGGGCGCCGGTGAGCAGTTCTTC. V gene TRBV30 combines with J gene TRBJ2-1; 7 bases align to TRBD1. This CDR3 has 13 residues. Trimming cost V 1 base and J 9 bases; bases outside gene matches: 6. The germline V gene encodes CDR1 GTSNPN and CDR2 SVGIG (reference sequence).

This clone was observed a few times. The gene calls are TRBV5-4 and TRBJ2-1; TRBD2 might be the D (6 bases). Germline lookup yields CDR1 SGHNT and CDR2 YYREEE (reference sequence). V gave up 0 bases and J gave up 7 bases, with 11 bases separating them. This CDR3 region has 14 residues. The CDR3 region is CASSLELALNEQFF. The DNA for the CDR3 is TGTGCCAGCAGCTTGGAACTAGCCTTAAATGAGCAGTTCTTC.